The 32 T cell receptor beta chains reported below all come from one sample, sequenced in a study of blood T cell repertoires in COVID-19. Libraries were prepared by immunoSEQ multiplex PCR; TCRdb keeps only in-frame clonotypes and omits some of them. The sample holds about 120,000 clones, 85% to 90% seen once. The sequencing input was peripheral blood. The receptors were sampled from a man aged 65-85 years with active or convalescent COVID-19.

CDR3 sequence reads: CASSMGLSYGYTF. The CDR3, as DNA: TGTGCCAGTAGTATGGGGCTCAGTTATGGCTACACCTTC. The rearrangement uses TRBV19 and TRBJ1-2; the D gene is possibly TRBD1 (5 bases). The V end lost 3 bases, the J end lost 5 bases, and 10 bases lay between the germline ends. The CDR3 loop spans 13 amino acids. Germline loops: CDR1 LNHDA, CDR2 SQIVND (reference sequence).

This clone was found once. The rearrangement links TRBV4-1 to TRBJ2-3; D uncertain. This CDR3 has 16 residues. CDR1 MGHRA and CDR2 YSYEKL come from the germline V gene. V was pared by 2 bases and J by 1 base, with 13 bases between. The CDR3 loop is CASSQQDSQGTDTQYF. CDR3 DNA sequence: TGCGCCAGCAGCCAACAAGATTCGCAGGGCACAGATACGCAGTATTTT.

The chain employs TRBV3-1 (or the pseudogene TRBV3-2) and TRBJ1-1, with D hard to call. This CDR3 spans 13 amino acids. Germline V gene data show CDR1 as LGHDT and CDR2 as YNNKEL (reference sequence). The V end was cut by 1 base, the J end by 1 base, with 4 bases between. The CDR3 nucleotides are TGTGCCAGCAGCCAAGGGCAGAACACTGAAGCTTTCTTT. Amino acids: CASSQGQNTEAFF.

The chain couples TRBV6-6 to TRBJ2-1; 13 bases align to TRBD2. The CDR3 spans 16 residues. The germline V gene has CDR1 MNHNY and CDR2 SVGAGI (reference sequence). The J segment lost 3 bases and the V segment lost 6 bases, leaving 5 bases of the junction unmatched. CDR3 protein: CASSPRLAGGYNEQFF. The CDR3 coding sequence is TGTGCCAGCAGCCCCCGACTAGCGGGGGGCTACAATGAGCAGTTCTTC.

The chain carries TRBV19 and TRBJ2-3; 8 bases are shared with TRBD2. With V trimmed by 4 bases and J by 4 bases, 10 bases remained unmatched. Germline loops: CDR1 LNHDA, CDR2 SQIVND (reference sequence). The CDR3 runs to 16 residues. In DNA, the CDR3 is TGTGCCAGTAGTAACCGGGGGGGAGATGTCGCAGATACGCAGTATTTT. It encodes CASSNRGGDVADTQYF.

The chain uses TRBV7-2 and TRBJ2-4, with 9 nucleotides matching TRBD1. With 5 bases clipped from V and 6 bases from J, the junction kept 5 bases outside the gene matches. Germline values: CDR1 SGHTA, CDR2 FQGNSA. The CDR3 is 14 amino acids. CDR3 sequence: CASSVSGQGNIQYF. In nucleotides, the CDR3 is TGTGCCAGCAGCGTCTCGGGACAGGGAAACATTCAGTACTTC.

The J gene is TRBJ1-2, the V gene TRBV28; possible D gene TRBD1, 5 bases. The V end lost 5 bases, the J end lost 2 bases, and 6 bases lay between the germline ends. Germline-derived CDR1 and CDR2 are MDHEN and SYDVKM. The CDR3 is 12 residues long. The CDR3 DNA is TGTGCCAGCAGTCCAGGGAACTATGGCTACACCTTC. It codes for CASSPGNYGYTF.

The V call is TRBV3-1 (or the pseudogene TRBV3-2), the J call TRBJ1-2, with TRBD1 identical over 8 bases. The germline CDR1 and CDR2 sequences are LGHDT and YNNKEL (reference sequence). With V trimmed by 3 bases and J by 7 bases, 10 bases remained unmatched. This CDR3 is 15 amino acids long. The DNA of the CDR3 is TGTGCCAGCAGCCAGGAAGGGACAGGCGGAGCTGGCTACACCTTC. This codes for CASSQEGTGGAGYTF.

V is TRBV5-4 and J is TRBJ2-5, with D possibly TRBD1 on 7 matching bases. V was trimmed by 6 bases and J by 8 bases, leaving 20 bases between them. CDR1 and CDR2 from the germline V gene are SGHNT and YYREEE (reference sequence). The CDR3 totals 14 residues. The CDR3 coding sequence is TGTGCCAGCAACCGACAGGGAGGCGGTGAAACCCAGTACTTC. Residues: CASNRQGGGETQYF. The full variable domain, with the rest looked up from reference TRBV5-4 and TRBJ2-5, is ETGVTQSPTHLIKTRGQQVTLRCSSQSGHNTVSWYQQALGQGPQFIFQYYREEENGRGNFPPRFSGLQFPNYSSELNVNALELDDSALYLCASNRQGGGETQYFGPGTRLLVL.

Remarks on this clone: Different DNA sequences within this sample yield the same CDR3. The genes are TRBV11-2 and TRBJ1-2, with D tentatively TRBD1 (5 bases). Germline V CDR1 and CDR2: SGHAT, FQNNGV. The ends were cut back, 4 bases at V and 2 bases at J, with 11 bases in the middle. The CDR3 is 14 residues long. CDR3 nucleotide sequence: TGTGCCAGCAGCTCCGGTACAGGCAACTATGGCTACACCTTC. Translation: CASSSGTGNYGYTF.

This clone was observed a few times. The CDR3 bases are TGTGCCAGCAGCGTAGGGAACCTAGCGGGAGGGGAGACCCAGTACTTC. As protein: CASSVGNLAGGETQYF. V is TRBV9 and J is TRBJ2-5, with 12 bases aligning to TRBD2. CDR3 size: 16 residues. The V gene's germline CDR1 is SGDLS and CDR2 YYNGEE. Trimming removed 0 bases from V and 5 bases from J; junction bases left unmatched: 5.

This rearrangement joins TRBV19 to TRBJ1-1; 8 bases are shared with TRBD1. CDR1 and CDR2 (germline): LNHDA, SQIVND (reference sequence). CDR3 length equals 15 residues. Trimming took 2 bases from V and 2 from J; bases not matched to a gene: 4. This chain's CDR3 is CASSITGGINTEAFF. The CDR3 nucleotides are TGTGCCAGTAGTATAACAGGGGGGATAAACACTGAAGCTTTCTTT.

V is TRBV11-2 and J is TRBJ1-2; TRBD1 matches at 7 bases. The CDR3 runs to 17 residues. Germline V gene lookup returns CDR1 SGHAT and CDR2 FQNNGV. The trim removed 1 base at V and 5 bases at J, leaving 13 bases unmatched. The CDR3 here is CASSLGQGLGLFYGYTF. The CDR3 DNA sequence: TGTGCCAGCAGCTTAGGACAGGGTTTGGGCCTTTTTTATGGCTACACCTTC.

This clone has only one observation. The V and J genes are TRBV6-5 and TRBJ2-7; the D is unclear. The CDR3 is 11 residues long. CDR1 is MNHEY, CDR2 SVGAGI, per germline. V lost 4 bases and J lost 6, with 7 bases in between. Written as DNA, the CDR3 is TGTGCCAGCAGTTCCGAGCTCGAGCAGTACTTC. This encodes CASSSELEQYF.

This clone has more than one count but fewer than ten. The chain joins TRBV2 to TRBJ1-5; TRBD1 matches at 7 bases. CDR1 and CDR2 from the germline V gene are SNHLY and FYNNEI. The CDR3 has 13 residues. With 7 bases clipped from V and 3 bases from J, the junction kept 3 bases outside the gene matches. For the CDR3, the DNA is TGTGCCAGCAACGACAGGGTCAATCAGCCCCAGCATTTT. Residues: CASNDRVNQPQHF.

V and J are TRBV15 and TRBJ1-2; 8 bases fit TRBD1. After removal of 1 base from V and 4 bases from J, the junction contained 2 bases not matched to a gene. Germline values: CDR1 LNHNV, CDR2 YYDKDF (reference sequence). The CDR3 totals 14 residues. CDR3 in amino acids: CATSRGQGAYGYTF. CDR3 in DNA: TGTGCCACCAGCAGAGGGCAGGGGGCCTATGGCTACACCTTC.

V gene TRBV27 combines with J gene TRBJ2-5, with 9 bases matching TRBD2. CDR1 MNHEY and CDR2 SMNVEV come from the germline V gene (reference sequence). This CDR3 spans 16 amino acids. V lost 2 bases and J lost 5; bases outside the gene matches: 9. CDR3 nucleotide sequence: TGTGCCAGCAGTTTACAGGGCGGGAGGGCCTTGGAGACCCAGTACTTC. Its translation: CASSLQGGRALETQYF.

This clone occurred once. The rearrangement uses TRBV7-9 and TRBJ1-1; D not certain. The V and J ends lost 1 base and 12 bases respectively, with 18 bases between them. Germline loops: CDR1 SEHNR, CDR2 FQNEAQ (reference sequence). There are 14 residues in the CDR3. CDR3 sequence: CASSLDSGVPVPFF. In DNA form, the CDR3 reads TGTGCCAGCAGCTTAGACTCGGGAGTTCCTGTTCCTTTCTTT.

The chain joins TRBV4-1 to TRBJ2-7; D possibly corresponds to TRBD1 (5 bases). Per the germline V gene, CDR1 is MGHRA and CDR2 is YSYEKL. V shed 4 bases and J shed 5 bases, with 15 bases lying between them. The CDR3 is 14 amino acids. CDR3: CASSRDFRANEQYF. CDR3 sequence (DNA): TGCGCCAGCAGCCGCGACTTCAGGGCTAACGAGCAGTACTTC.

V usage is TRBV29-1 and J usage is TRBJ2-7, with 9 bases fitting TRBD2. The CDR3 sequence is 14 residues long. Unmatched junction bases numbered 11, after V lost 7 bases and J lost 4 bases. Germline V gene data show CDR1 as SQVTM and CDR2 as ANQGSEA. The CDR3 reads CSATVAGAGYEQYF. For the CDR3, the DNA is TGCAGCGCCACGGTAGCGGGAGCGGGATACGAGCAGTACTTC.

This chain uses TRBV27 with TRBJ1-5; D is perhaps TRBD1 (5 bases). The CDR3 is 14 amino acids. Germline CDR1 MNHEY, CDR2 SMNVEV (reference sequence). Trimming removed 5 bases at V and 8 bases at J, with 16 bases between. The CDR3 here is CASSPGTQGKPQHF. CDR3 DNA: TGTGCCAGCAGTCCAGGGACTCAAGGGAAGCCCCAGCATTTT.

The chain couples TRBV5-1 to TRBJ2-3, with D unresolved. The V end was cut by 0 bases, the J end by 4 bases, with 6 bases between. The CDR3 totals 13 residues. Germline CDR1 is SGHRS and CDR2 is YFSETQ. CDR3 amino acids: CASSLGEPDTQYF. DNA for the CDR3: TGCGCCAGCAGCTTGGGAGAACCAGATACGCAGTATTTT.

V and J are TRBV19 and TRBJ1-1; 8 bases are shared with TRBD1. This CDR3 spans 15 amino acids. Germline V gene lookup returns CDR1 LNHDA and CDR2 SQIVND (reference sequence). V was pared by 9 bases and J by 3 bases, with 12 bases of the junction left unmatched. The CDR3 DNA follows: TGTGCCAGCCTAAAACCGGGACAGGTTCACACTGAAGCTTTCTTT. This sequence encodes CASLKPGQVHTEAFF.

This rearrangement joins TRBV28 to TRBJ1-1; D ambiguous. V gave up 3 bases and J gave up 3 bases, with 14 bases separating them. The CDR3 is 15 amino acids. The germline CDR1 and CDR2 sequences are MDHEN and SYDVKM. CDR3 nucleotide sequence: TGTGCCAGCAGTTTCAGGAGGGTATGGGACACTGAAGCTTTCTTT. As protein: CASSFRRVWDTEAFF. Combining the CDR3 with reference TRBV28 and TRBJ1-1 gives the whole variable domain DVKVTQSSRYLVKRTGEKVFLECVQDMDHENMFWYRQDPGLGLRLIYFSYDVKMKEKGDIPEGYSVSREKKERFSLILESASTNQTSMYLCASSFRRVWDTEAFFGQGTRLTVV.

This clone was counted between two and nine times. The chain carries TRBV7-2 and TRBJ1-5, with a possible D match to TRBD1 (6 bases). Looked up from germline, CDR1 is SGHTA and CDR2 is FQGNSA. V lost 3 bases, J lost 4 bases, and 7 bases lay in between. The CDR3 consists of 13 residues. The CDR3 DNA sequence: TGTGCCAGCAGCTTCGGACAGAATCAGCCCCAGCATTTT. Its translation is CASSFGQNQPQHF.

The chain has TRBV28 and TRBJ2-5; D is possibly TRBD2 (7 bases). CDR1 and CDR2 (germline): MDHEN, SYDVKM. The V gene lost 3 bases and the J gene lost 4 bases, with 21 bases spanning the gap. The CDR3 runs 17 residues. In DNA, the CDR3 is TGTGCCAGCAGTTTCGGCGGGGGCTGGTTAAGAGGAGAGACCCAGTACTTC. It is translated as CASSFGGGWLRGETQYF.

This chain's CDR3 is CASSLNRDLEQYF. The CDR3, as DNA: TGCGCCAGCAGCTTAAACAGGGACCTGGAGCAGTACTTC. The gene calls are TRBV5-1 and TRBJ2-7, with D perhaps matching TRBD1 (6 bases). Trimming shortened V by 2 bases and J by 7 bases, and 13 bases separated the two germline ends. The CDR3 covers 13 residues. Looked up from germline, CDR1 is SGHRS and CDR2 is YFSETQ.

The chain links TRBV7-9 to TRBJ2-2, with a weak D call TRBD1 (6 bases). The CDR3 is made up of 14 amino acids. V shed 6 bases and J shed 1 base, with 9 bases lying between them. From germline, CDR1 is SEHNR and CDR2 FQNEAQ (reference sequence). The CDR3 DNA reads TGTGCCAGCAGTCTAGGGGGGAACACCGGGGAGCTGTTTTTT. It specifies CASSLGGNTGELFF.

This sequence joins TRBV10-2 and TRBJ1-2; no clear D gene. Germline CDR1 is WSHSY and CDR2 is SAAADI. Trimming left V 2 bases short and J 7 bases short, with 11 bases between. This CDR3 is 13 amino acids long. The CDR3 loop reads CASSEKAEGGYTF. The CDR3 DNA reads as TGCGCCAGCAGTGAGAAAGCAGAGGGTGGCTACACCTTC.

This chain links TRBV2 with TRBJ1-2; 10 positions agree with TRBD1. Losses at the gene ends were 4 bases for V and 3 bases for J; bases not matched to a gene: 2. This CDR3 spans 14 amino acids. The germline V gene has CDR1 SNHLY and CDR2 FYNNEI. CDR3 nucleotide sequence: TGTGCCAGCAGTGGACAGGGGGCCCACTATGGCTACACCTTC. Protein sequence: CASSGQGAHYGYTF. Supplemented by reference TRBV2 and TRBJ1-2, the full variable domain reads EPEVTQTPSHQVTQMGQEVILRCVPISNHLYFYWYRQILGQKVEFLVSFYNNEISEKSEIFDDQFSVERPDGSNFTLKIRSTKLEDSAMYFCASSGQGAHYGYTFGSGTRLTVV.

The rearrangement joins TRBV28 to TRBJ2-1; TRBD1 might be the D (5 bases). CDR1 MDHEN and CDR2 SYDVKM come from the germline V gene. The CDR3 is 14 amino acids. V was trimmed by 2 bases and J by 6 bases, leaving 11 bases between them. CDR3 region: CASSLGRAGNEQFF. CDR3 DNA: TGTGCCAGCAGTTTAGGCAGGGCTGGCAATGAGCAGTTCTTC. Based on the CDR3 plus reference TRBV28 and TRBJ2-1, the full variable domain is DVKVTQSSRYLVKRTGEKVFLECVQDMDHENMFWYRQDPGLGLRLIYFSYDVKMKEKGDIPEGYSVSREKKERFSLILESASTNQTSMYLCASSLGRAGNEQFFGPGTRLTVL.

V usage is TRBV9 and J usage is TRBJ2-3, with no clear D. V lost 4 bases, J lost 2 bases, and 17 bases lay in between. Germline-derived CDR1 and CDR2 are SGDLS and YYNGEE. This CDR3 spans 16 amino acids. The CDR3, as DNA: TGTGCCAGCAGCAGCACGCCGGTTTCGGTCACAGATACGCAGTATTTT. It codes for CASSSTPVSVTDTQYF.